This is a list of T cell receptor beta chains from one sample in a study of cytomegalovirus exposure and HLA in healthy donors. Only in-frame clones appear in the TCRdb table, and some are missing; sequencing was by immunoSEQ multiplex PCR. In the table there are roughly 100,000 clones, around 87% of which are singletons. The source material was PBMCs. These receptors were obtained from a woman younger than 35 in good health and CMV-seropositive. The CDR3 runs from the conserved cysteine through the conserved F or W. Each record gives: CDR3 DNA, CDR3 protein, V gene, D gene, CDR3 length, clone size, J gene. D genes are given only for firm matches. Some rows have no size entry. The others give once, few or many, or a class for an expanded clone.

DNA: TGCGCCAGCAGCCCTCGGGACAACCAATATTCACCCCTCCACTTT
CDR3: CASSPRDNQYSPLHF
V: TRBV4-1
D: NA
length: 15
size: NA
J: TRBJ1-6

DNA: TGTGCCAGCAGCCGGGAGGCGATCTATGGCTACACCTTC
CDR3: CASSREAIYGYTF
V: TRBV5-4
D: NA
length: 13
size: NA
J: TRBJ1-2

DNA: TGTGCCAGCAGTTTACGCGGACAGAACACTGAAGCTTTCTTT
CDR3: CASSLRGQNTEAFF
V: TRBV27
D: NA
length: 14
size: NA
J: TRBJ1-1

DNA: TGTGCCAGCAGCCCGCGGACTAGCGGGAGTAGCCACAATGAGCAGTTCTTC
CDR3: CASSPRTSGSSHNEQFF
V: TRBV7-6
D: TRBD2
length: 17
size: once
J: TRBJ2-1

DNA: TGTGGAACCCATCAAGGGGGCAATGAAAAACTGTTTTTT
CDR3: CGTHQGGNEKLFF
V: TRBV28
D: TRBD1
length: 13
size: once
J: TRBJ1-4

DNA: TGTGCCAGCAGTGTATCGACAGGGGGTCACTCCTACGAGCAGTACTTC
CDR3: CASSVSTGGHSYEQYF
V: TRBV6-1
D: TRBD1
length: 16
size: once
J: TRBJ2-7

DNA: TGTGCCAGCAGCTTGGACGGACAGGGGGCTTATGGCTACACCTTC
CDR3: CASSLDGQGAYGYTF
V: TRBV5-5
D: TRBD1
length: 15
size: NA
J: TRBJ1-2

DNA: TGTGCCAGCAGTACATCGGGGACAAACACTGAAGCTTTCTTT
CDR3: CASSTSGTNTEAFF
V: TRBV7-9
D: NA
length: 14
size: NA
J: TRBJ1-1

DNA: TGTGCCAGCACCATACCTCGGTTCGATGAGCAGTTCTTC
CDR3: CASTIPRFDEQFF
V: TRBV7-9
D: NA
length: 13
size: once
J: TRBJ2-1

DNA: TGTGCCAGCAGCTCGTACGATGGAGTTGGAGGGGTCGGTGGCTACACCTTC
CDR3: CASSSYDGVGGVGGYTF
V: TRBV13
D: NA
length: 17
size: NA
J: TRBJ1-2

DNA: TGTGCCAGCAGTGAAAGACAGAAGAATTCACCCCTCCACTTT
CDR3: CASSERQKNSPLHF
V: TRBV2
D: NA
length: 14
size: NA
J: TRBJ1-6

DNA: TGTGCCAGCAGAGAGTTGCCACCCTATGGCTACACCTTC
CDR3: CASRELPPYGYTF
V: TRBV2
D: NA
length: 13
size: NA
J: TRBJ1-2

DNA: TGTGCCAGCTTATCACAGTTGAACACTGAAGCTTTCTTT
CDR3: CASLSQLNTEAFF
V: TRBV18
D: NA
length: 13
size: few
J: TRBJ1-1

DNA: TGTGCCAGCAGTTTAATAGAGGGGGCTGGCGGGGAGCTGTTTTTT
CDR3: CASSLIEGAGGELFF
V: TRBV27
D: TRBD1
length: 15
size: NA
J: TRBJ2-2

DNA: TGTGCCAGCAGCTCAAGTTGGACAGCTTACTCCTACGAGCAGTACTTC
CDR3: CASSSSWTAYSYEQYF
V: TRBV9
D: NA
length: 16
size: NA
J: TRBJ2-7

DNA: TGCGCCAGCAGCCAAGATTGGAGCAGGGGAGAGGGCTACACCTTC
CDR3: CASSQDWSRGEGYTF
V: TRBV4-1
D: NA
length: 15
size: NA
J: TRBJ1-2

DNA: TGTGCCAGCAGCTCCCAGGTGGACAGCTACACCGGGGAGCTGTTTTTT
CDR3: CASSSQVDSYTGELFF
V: TRBV9
D: NA
length: 16
size: NA
J: TRBJ2-2

DNA: TGCGCCAGCAGCCAGGGCGACAGGGGGAAGGATACGCAGTATTTT
CDR3: CASSQGDRGKDTQYF
V: TRBV5-1
D: TRBD1
length: 15
size: NA
J: TRBJ2-3

DNA: TGTGCCAGCAGCTTGGGGGGGACTAGCGGGAGTTATGAGCAGTACTTC
CDR3: CASSLGGTSGSYEQYF
V: TRBV5-6
D: TRBD2
length: 16
size: NA
J: TRBJ2-7

DNA: TGTGCCAGCAGCTTAGAAGGCACAGGGATCCACGAGCAGTACTTC
CDR3: CASSLEGTGIHEQYF
V: TRBV11-3
D: NA
length: 15
size: NA
J: TRBJ2-7

DNA: TGTGCCAGCAGCCCTAACAGGGGCTTAGCTGAAGCTTTCTTT
CDR3: CASSPNRGLAEAFF
V: TRBV28
D: TRBD1
length: 14
size: NA
J: TRBJ1-1

DNA: TGTGCCAGCAGGAGGAGCCAGGACAGGGCAAACACTGAAGCTTTCTTT
CDR3: CASRRSQDRANTEAFF
V: TRBV13
D: TRBD1
length: 16
size: NA
J: TRBJ1-1

DNA: TGCAGCGGGTCACGGACAGCCATGAACACTGAAGCTTTCTTT
CDR3: CSGSRTAMNTEAFF
V: TRBV29-1
D: NA
length: 14
size: NA
J: TRBJ1-1

DNA: TGCGCCAGCAGCTCAGGCCCCAGGGGCCTCGAGAACACTGAAGCTTTCTTT
CDR3: CASSSGPRGLENTEAFF
V: TRBV5-1
D: NA
length: 17
size: NA
J: TRBJ1-1

DNA: TGTGCCAGCAGTAGCCTGGCGGGGATAACGAACACCGGGGAGCTGTTTTTT
CDR3: CASSSLAGITNTGELFF
V: TRBV6-4
D: NA
length: 17
size: NA
J: TRBJ2-2

DNA: TGTGCCAGCAGCAGCGCATCGGGAGGGGGAGGCTATGGCTACACCTTC
CDR3: CASSSASGGGGYGYTF
V: TRBV27
D: NA
length: 16
size: NA
J: TRBJ1-2

DNA: TGTGCCAGCAGCTTAGATCCCCCAGGGATGAACACTGAAGCTTTCTTT
CDR3: CASSLDPPGMNTEAFF
V: TRBV11-2
D: NA
length: 16
size: once
J: TRBJ1-1

DNA: TGTGCCAGCTACCGGGGTCCATCTTACAATGAGCAGTTCTTC
CDR3: CASYRGPSYNEQFF
V: TRBV6-1
D: NA
length: 14
size: NA
J: TRBJ2-1

DNA: TGCGCCAGCAGTCGGGACAGGGGTCCCCCAGGGGAGAACACTGAAGCTTTCTTT
CDR3: CASSRDRGPPGENTEAFF
V: TRBV10-1
D: TRBD1
length: 18
size: NA
J: TRBJ1-1

DNA: TGTGCCAGCAGCGCTACAGGGGTTTCTGGAAACACCATATATTTT
CDR3: CASSATGVSGNTIYF
V: TRBV28
D: TRBD1
length: 15
size: NA
J: TRBJ1-3

DNA: TGTGCCAGCAGCATACAAACAGATACGCAGTATTTT
CDR3: CASSIQTDTQYF
V: TRBV28
D: NA
length: 12
size: NA
J: TRBJ2-3

DNA: TGTGCCAGCATCCTGTGGGCAGCTGGAAACACCATATATTTT
CDR3: CASILWAAGNTIYF
V: TRBV5-8
D: NA
length: 14
size: NA
J: TRBJ1-3

DNA: TGTGCCAGTCTTCGGGTTGACCTCACAGATACGCAGTATTTT
CDR3: CASLRVDLTDTQYF
V: TRBV18
D: NA
length: 14
size: NA
J: TRBJ2-3

DNA: TGTGCCAGTAGTACGGGGACAGGGGTGGGCGAGCAGTACTTC
CDR3: CASSTGTGVGEQYF
V: TRBV19
D: TRBD1
length: 14
size: NA
J: TRBJ2-7

DNA: TGTGCCAGCAGCACACGTCTGGGGGCAGGAGAAAAACTGTTTTTT
CDR3: CASSTRLGAGEKLFF
V: TRBV9
D: NA
length: 15
size: NA
J: TRBJ1-4

DNA: TGTGCCAGCAGTGAAGTAAGGACTTATCAGCCCCAGCATTTT
CDR3: CASSEVRTYQPQHF
V: TRBV2
D: NA
length: 14
size: NA
J: TRBJ1-5

DNA: TGTGCCAGCAGTATAGCGGGGGCCACAGATACGCAGTATTTT
CDR3: CASSIAGATDTQYF
V: TRBV27
D: TRBD2
length: 14
size: NA
J: TRBJ2-3

DNA: TGTGCCAGCGGATCCGGGACAGGCTATGGCTACACCTTC
CDR3: CASGSGTGYGYTF
V: TRBV7-9
D: TRBD1
length: 13
size: NA
J: TRBJ1-2

DNA: TGTGCCAGCCTGGGGGGGATCAATTCACCCCTCCACTTT
CDR3: CASLGGINSPLHF
V: TRBV6-5
D: NA
length: 13
size: NA
J: TRBJ1-6

DNA: TGTGCCAGCTCACCGTCGACAGGGGCTGGGTCACCCCTCCACTTT
CDR3: CASSPSTGAGSPLHF
V: TRBV18
D: TRBD1
length: 15
size: NA
J: TRBJ1-6

DNA: TGTGCCAGTAGTTTAATGGGGGGGGCCGGGGCCAACGTCCTGACTTTC
CDR3: CASSLMGGAGANVLTF
V: TRBV19
D: NA
length: 16
size: once
J: TRBJ2-6

DNA: TGCGCCAGCAGTCCCGGGATCTCCGGCTTAGAGCAGTACTTC
CDR3: CASSPGISGLEQYF
V: TRBV10-1
D: NA
length: 14
size: few
J: TRBJ2-7

DNA: TGCGCCAGCAGCCCACTGACAGCCGCCTACGAGCAGTACTTC
CDR3: CASSPLTAAYEQYF
V: TRBV5-1
D: NA
length: 14
size: NA
J: TRBJ2-7

DNA: TGTGCCAGCTCACCCAACGGACAGAATGGCTTTTATGGCTACACCTTC
CDR3: CASSPNGQNGFYGYTF
V: TRBV18
D: NA
length: 16
size: NA
J: TRBJ1-2

DNA: TGTGCCAGCAGCCCACTAGCGGGGGAGGCCTACGAGCAGTACTTC
CDR3: CASSPLAGEAYEQYF
V: TRBV6-1
D: TRBD2
length: 15
size: medium-sized
J: TRBJ2-7

DNA: TGTGCCAGTAGCACGACAGTGTATAGCAATCAGCCCCAGCATTTT
CDR3: CASSTTVYSNQPQHF
V: TRBV19
D: NA
length: 15
size: NA
J: TRBJ1-5

DNA: TGTGCCAGCAGCTTAGGACCGGGACTAGAGCTACCGAACACCGGGGAGCTGTTTTTT
CDR3: CASSLGPGLELPNTGELFF
V: TRBV7-8
D: TRBD2
length: 19
size: NA
J: TRBJ2-2

DNA: TGCGCCAGCAGCCCAATACTACAGGGGATGAGAGCTTTCTTT
CDR3: CASSPILQGMRAFF
V: TRBV4-1
D: TRBD1
length: 14
size: NA
J: TRBJ1-1

DNA: TGTGCCAGCAGCCTACAGGGTTCCGAAGCTTTCTTT
CDR3: CASSLQGSEAFF
V: TRBV7-3
D: NA
length: 12
size: once
J: TRBJ1-1

DNA: TGTGCCAGCAGTCTCCGGACACAAAGGGGGGAAAAACTGTTTTTT
CDR3: CASSLRTQRGEKLFF
V: TRBV27
D: NA
length: 15
size: NA
J: TRBJ1-4